A single sample gave rise to the 6 T cell receptor beta chains below, sequenced in a study of blood T cells in healthy people across ages. Using a J-beta primer mix together with a sample-barcoded 5' primer, a second PCR was run for 7 to 11 cycles. From the 5' RACE reads, TCRdb called clonotypes with MiXCR, one entry per CDR3 protein. Of hundreds of thousands of distinct CDR3 sequences listed, 56% are singletons. Sequencing was performed on blood. These receptors originate from a man aged 35 to 55 in good health.

This clonotype occurred once. Without the conserved terminal phenylalanine or tryptophan, this CDR3 likely stems from a read error. The chain employs TRBV9 and TRBJ2-5, with no clear D. The CDR3 loop spans 15 amino acids. Deletions cut 4 bases from V and 2 bases from J, with 15 bases between. Germline CDR1 and CDR2: SGDLS and YYNGEE. The CDR3 nucleotides read TGTGCCAGCAGCCTAGGGATTGTGGAACAAGAGACCCAGTACTTA. Its translation: CASSLGIVEQETQYL.

This clonotype has only a few counts. The CDR3 is CASSPGLSSYNEQFF. The DNA of the CDR3 is TGTGCCAGCAGCCCCGGACTGAGCTCCTACAATGAGCAGTTCTTC. This chain links TRBV5-6 with TRBJ2-1; D may be TRBD2 (5 bases). Trimming cost V 4 bases and J 0 bases, with 11 bases left between them. The CDR3 consists of 15 residues. CDR1 and CDR2 (germline): SGHDT, YYEEEE.

The chain recombines TRBV4-3 with TRBJ2-1, with 7 nucleotides matching TRBD2. The CDR3 covers 17 residues. Losses at the gene ends were 4 bases for V and 4 bases for J; bases not matched to a gene: 13. CDR1 is LGHNA, CDR2 YSLEER, per germline. This CDR3 reads CASSPRETGGEYNEQFF. In DNA, the CDR3 is TGCGCCAGCAGCCCAAGAGAAACGGGAGGAGAGTACAATGAGCAGTTCTTC.

This clonotype was seen more than once but under ten times. The chain uses TRBV7-2 and TRBJ2-7, with 7 bases lining up with TRBD1. With 5 bases clipped from V and 3 bases from J, the junction kept 10 bases outside the gene matches. This CDR3 comprises 15 residues. Germline V gene lookup returns CDR1 SGHTA and CDR2 FQGNSA. The CDR3 DNA reads as TGTGCCAGCAGCCTCACGAGGGGGCCCAGCTACGAGCAGTACTTC. Encoded protein: CASSLTRGPSYEQYF.

This clonotype was picked up one time. One end of the junction does not line up with germline, which may come from a read error. The rearrangement uses TRBV4-3 and TRBJ2-5; no definite D call. Germline CDR1 reads LGHNA; CDR2 reads YSLEER. The CDR3 is 14 residues long. The CDR3 nucleotides are TGCGCCAGCAGCCAAGAAAGCGCACAAGCGACCCAGTACTTC. Protein: CASSQESAQATQYF.

The V gene is TRBV6-2 or TRBV6-3, the J gene TRBJ2-4, with 11 nucleotides matching TRBD2. Germline V lookup: CDR1 MNHEY, CDR2 SVGEGT. V shed 0 bases, J shed 7 bases, and the junction held 2 bases outside the gene matches. The CDR3 length is 15 residues. DNA for the CDR3: TGTGCCAGCAGTTACTCCGGGACTAGCGGTAACATTCAGTACTTC. It is translated as CASSYSGTSGNIQYF.